The clone carrying this T cell receptor beta chain came up a few times. The antigen remains undetermined. The protocol attached unique molecular identifiers to individual cDNA molecules. Using its own MiXCR run on the 5' RACE reads, TCRdb lists one record per CDR3 protein. The sample includes fewer than 110,000 distinct CDR3 sequences, 8.5% to 14% of them seen just once. The sample originates from a study of early T cells in non-severe SARS-CoV-2 infection. Looking at the study overall: The authors sequenced bulk RNA from unsorted whole blood, leaving chains unpaired. The study, taken as a whole, reports: Private and CD4 specificities were missed by VDJdb matching, which favored anti-spike CD8 responses.

The germline V gene has CDR1 SGHTS and CDR2 YDEGEE. The CDR3 has 16 amino acids. V was cut by 2 bases and J by 1 base, with 13 bases left in between. This clonotype was sampled from an adult who was a healthcare worker with PCR-confirmed SARS-CoV-2 infection or an uninfected control (not recorded which). Sequenced sample: whole blood. The rearrangement uses TRBV5-8 and TRBJ2-1; perhaps TRBD2 as D (5 bases). This CDR3 is CASSLIARPSYNEQFF. In DNA, the CDR3 is TGTGCCAGCAGCTTAATAGCGAGACCTTCCTACAATGAGCAGTTCTTC.